Detailed here is one TCR beta chain. As yet, its antigen is unknown. The CDR3 has 15 residues. CDR1 and CDR2 (germline): SGHRS, YFSETQ. The ends were cut back, 0 bases at V and 3 bases at J, with 13 bases in the middle. Molecular barcoded adaptors covering alpha/delta and beta/gamma chains were used on roughly 400 ng RNA. Each CDR3 protein is one row after TCRdb ran MiXCR on the reads. This sample yields tens of thousands of distinct CDR3 sequences, of which less than 20% are seen a single time; approximately 10% belongs to the top ten. This specimen belongs to a study of read filtering for tumor transcriptome and immune sequencing. Study-wide results and limits: Without single-read clonotypes, shared clonotype proportions correlated more between IR-seq and RNA-seq.

This clonotype originated in a donor at least 40 years old with multiple myeloma. The rearrangement links TRBV5-1 to TRBJ2-7; no clear D gene. The specimen was a population of CD138-negative cells sorted from bone marrow. The CDR3 sequence is CASSLEPDGYYEQYF. CDR3 in DNA: TGCGCCAGCAGCTTGGAGCCCGACGGTTACTACGAGCAGTACTTC.